These 8 T cell receptor beta chains originate from one sample sequenced in a study of regulatory T cells in long-lasting Graves disease. Time point here: newly diagnosed GD, antithyroid drugs for less than 3 months. Making the TCR library involved RNA that had been extracted from PBMCs. Libraries of TCR beta came from iRepertoire HTBI primers plus Arm-PCR of CDR3 regions. Each CDR3 protein is one row after TCRdb ran MiXCR on the multiplex PCR reads. The sample contains about 530,000 distinct CDR3 sequences, around 15% of which appear only once. The data were also submitted as part of a second study, on T cells in Graves' hyperthyroidism and ophthalmopathy.

The material sequenced was peripheral blood mononuclear cells (PBMCs), taken at new diagnosis, from a patient treated with antithyroid drugs. The source is a woman aged 35-65 years with Graves disease.

V gene TRBV19 combines with J gene TRBJ1-1, with TRBD1 matching 8 bases. The V segment lost 7 bases and the J segment 9 bases; nucleotides outside the gene matches: 10. Germline CDR1 and CDR2: LNHDA and SQIVND (reference sequence). The CDR3 runs to 13 residues. In DNA form, the CDR3 reads TGTGCCAGTACCATACGGACAGGGATTAAAGCTTTCTTT. This codes for CASTIRTGIKAFF.

This clonotype was picked up a small number of times. The chain carries TRBV4-1 and TRBJ1-1; 7 positions agree with TRBD1. The CDR3 covers 15 residues. V shed 4 bases, J shed 1 base, and the junction held 6 bases outside the gene matches. The germline V gene has CDR1 MGHRA and CDR2 YSYEKL. CDR3 coding DNA: TGCGCCAGCAGCCGACTGGGACAGAAGAACACTGAAGCTTTCTTT. It yields the protein CASSRLGQKNTEAFF.

Here the CDR3 reads CATETSQTQYF. Here the CDR3 DNA reads TGTGCCACGGAAACCTCCCAGACCCAGTACTTC. V is TRBV10-3 and J is TRBJ2-1; D gene ambiguous. Judging by the DNA end, TRBJ2-5 fits better; the J call may be wrong. The germline V gene encodes CDR1 ENHRY and CDR2 SYGVKD. This CDR3 spans 11 amino acids.

This clonotype was counted many times. The CDR3 protein is CASSEAGGRVAGELFF. In nucleotides, the CDR3 is TGTGCCAGCAGTGAAGCAGGTGGCAGGGTGGCCGGGGAGCTGTTTTTT. The chain uses TRBV6-1 and TRBJ2-2, with TRBD1 as a possible D gene (5 bases). The CDR3 contains 16 residues. Germline V gene lookup returns CDR1 MNHNS and CDR2 SASEGT. Trimming shortened V by 0 bases and J by 6 bases, and 14 bases separated the two germline ends.

Only a few counts were recorded for this clonotype. The V and J genes are TRBV30 and TRBJ1-2, with a weak D call TRBD1 (6 bases). CDR1 GTSNPN and CDR2 SVGIG come from the germline V gene (reference sequence). With 8 bases removed from V and 3 bases from J, the gap between germline ends came to 16 bases. This CDR3 is 13 amino acids long. The CDR3 is CAIRGGGYYGYTF. DNA of the CDR3: TGTGCCATCCGCGGGGGGGGCTACTATGGCTACACCTTC. Together with reference TRBV30 and TRBJ1-2, the CDR3 gives the full variable domain: SQTIHQWPATLVQPVGSPLSLECTVEGTSNPNLYWYRQAAGRGLQLLFYSVGIGQISSEVPQNLSASRPQDRQFILSSKKLLLSDSGFYLCAIRGGGYYGYTFGSGTRLTVV.

This clonotype was counted between two and nine times. The chain recombines TRBV20-1 with TRBJ2-1, with 9 bases identical to TRBD2. Losses at the gene ends were 0 bases for V and 6 bases for J; bases not matched to a gene: 3. The CDR3 loop spans 14 amino acids. Germline CDR1 is DFQATT and CDR2 is SNEGSKA (reference sequence). The CDR3 here is CSARDAGGTNEQFF. CDR3 bases: TGCAGTGCTAGAGATGCGGGGGGGACCAATGAGCAGTTCTTC.

This clonotype was seen ten or more times. The V call is TRBV19, the J call TRBJ1-5; D gene unclear. The germline V and J ends were trimmed by 8 bases and 5 bases, with 13 bases remaining between them. Germline V lookup: CDR1 LNHDA, CDR2 SQIVND (reference sequence). This CDR3 region has 13 residues. The CDR3 sequence is CASVKSPYQPQHF. CDR3 DNA sequence: TGTGCCAGTGTAAAGTCCCCTTATCAGCCCCAGCATTTT.

The chain employs TRBV4-1 and TRBJ1-6; 7 positions match TRBD1. From germline, CDR1 is MGHRA and CDR2 YSYEKL. The CDR3 has 17 amino acids. V lost 0 bases and J lost 6; bases outside the gene matches: 8. The CDR3, as DNA: TGCGCCAGCAGCCAAGAAGGTCCGGGACAGATTAATTCACCCCTCCACTTT. Translated: CASSQEGPGQINSPLHF.